This TCR beta chain was found in a study of human T cells and chemical hapten exposure. Study details: Doses of diphenylcyclopropenone went to the patients' scalps weekly throughout the approximately 26-week study. General study points: Expanded TCRs formed significantly more large CDR3 similarity clusters than controls.

Time point specified: pre-sensitization, week 0. Sample treatment: therapeutic diphenylcyclopropenone sensitization with weekly scalp DPC. The library tagged each cDNA molecule with unique molecular identifiers. In the original analysis: Sample TCR counts, which ranged from about 20,000 to 690,600, had a median of around 96,000. Each CDR3 protein is one row after TCRdb ran MiXCR on the RACE reads. TCRdb assigned the V and J calls; the authors' analysis was not used. Of under 300,000 distinct CDR3 sequences listed, about 9.4% are singletons. Notes on this clonotype: The antigen is unknown.

The sequence came from a woman aged 40 to 49 with alopecia areata. Some clones in this sample may be carry-over from other donors' samples. The material was whole blood, obtained in connection with sensitization to the hapten diphenylcyclopropenone (DPC).

This chain's CDR3 is CASSAHRGNEQFF. DNA of the CDR3: TGTGCCAGCAGCGCACACAGGGGCAATGAGCAGTTCTTC. The chain couples TRBV7-8 to TRBJ2-1, with 7 bases aligning to TRBD1. This CDR3 spans 13 amino acids. Trimming cost V 5 bases and J 6 bases; bases outside gene matches: 4. CDR1 and CDR2 from the germline V gene are SGHVS and FQNEAQ. Full variable domain (remainder filled in from reference TRBV7-8 and TRBJ2-1): GAGVSQSPRYKVAKRGQDVALRCDPISGHVSLFWYQQALGQGPEFLTYFQNEAQLDKSGLPSDRFFAERPEGSVSTLKIQRTQQEDSAVYLCASSAHRGNEQFFGPGTRLTVL.